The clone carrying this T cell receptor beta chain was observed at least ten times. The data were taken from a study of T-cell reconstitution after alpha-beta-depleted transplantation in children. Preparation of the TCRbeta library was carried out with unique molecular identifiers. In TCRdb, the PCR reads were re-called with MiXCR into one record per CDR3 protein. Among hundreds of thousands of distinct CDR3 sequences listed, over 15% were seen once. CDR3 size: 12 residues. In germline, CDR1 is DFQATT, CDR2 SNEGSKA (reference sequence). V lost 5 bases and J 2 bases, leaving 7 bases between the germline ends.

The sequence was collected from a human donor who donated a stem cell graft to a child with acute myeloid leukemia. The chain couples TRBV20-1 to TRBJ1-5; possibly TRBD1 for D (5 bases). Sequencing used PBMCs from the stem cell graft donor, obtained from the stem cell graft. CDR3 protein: CSAGDRNQPQHF. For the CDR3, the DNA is TGCAGTGCTGGGGACCGCAATCAGCCCCAGCATTTT.